The rows below give T cell receptor beta chains drawn from one sample of a study of blood T cell repertoires in COVID-19. Clones were sequenced by immunoSEQ multiplex PCR, and TCRdb holds only the in-frame ones, with some missing. The sample gives almost 95,000 clones, more than 65% of which show up once; approximately 6.8% is in the top ten. The material sequenced was peripheral blood. All receptors come from a man aged 60 to 69 with acute or convalescent COVID-19. Both conserved end residues are part of each CDR3. Clone size, where shown, is once, few, many, or a class for clones that have expanded.

- TRBV30 12 CAWGRQGSGAFF
few TRBV4-1 12 CASSQERYGYTF
- TRBV5-4 14 CASSLGTGNYGYTF
once TRBV10-3 15 CAISESTVLGTEAFF
- TRBV5-4 15 CASSLLGWTFTEAFF
- TRBV11-1 16 CASNVGSDGGSSPLHF
- TRBV5-5 16 CASSFSGTGGVYGYTF
- TRBV30 13 CAWSGQGETPQHF
- TRBV3-1/TRBV3-2 14 CASSHINRETEAFF
- TRBV29-1 17 CSVEDWYGQGIQETQYF
once TRBV20-1 11 CSANRDNGYTF
- TRBV15 14 CATSSGSPSGEQFF
- TRBV19 13 CASSQGAAYEQYF
- TRBV2 14 CASSPRGGSTEAFF
- TRBV5-1 13 CASTAGMDTEAFF
- TRBV25-1 15 CASSESGRGGSPLHF
- TRBV19 16 CASSIMGTGGLSEQFF
- TRBV5-1 15 CASSFGGTGAYEQYF
- TRBV6-5 15 CASTQTQDSYYGYTF
- TRBV6-2/TRBV6-3 15 CASSYPGQGHYGYTF
- TRBV19 14 CATSEQGTNEKLFF
- TRBV25-1 15 CASSELDTDWETQYF
- TRBV24-1 15 CATSAVRGQASEQYF
- TRBV14 13 CASSQGMNTEAFF
- TRBV5-6 15 CASSLTGGGSYEQYF
- TRBV6-5 13 CASSSRYQGSTHF
few TRBV5-1 13 CASSFPGSYEQYF
- TRBV5-1 17 CASSLAETGLANQPQHF
- TRBV27 13 CASSWGLDNEQFF
- TRBV2 13 CASRSQRGETQYF
few TRBV4-2 17 CASSQDTLTTGGEKLFF
once TRBV2 13 CASSTLGGYEQYF
once TRBV19 14 CASSRGTGVPEQFF
- TRBV19 14 CASSKQGADREAFF
- TRBV4-1 15 CASSPGTGGSYEQYF
- TRBV10-1 14 CASSSHDRQETQYF
few TRBV12-3/TRBV12-4 12 CASSLAQAEAFF
- TRBV18 14 CASSPTVEQETQYF
- TRBV5-1 14 CASSQQGHVTEAFF
- TRBV24-1 15 CATESGQGLRQPQHF
- TRBV6-5 13 CASRLTGGYGYTF
- TRBV9 16 CASSVVPGQASYGYTF
- TRBV29-1 11 CSGYLRTEAFF
- TRBV30 13 CACAGGGDQPQHF
- TRBV18 16 CASSPLGGIMNTEAFF
- TRBV21-1 13 CASSKSTGYEQYF
- TRBV11-2 14 CASSRQGEGTEAFF
once TRBV5-1 15 CASSLVSSRGNEQFF
- TRBV18 17 CASSPPLGQGWGTEAFF
- TRBV7-2 14 CASSLVAVNTEAFF
few TRBV2 11 CASSWREALFF
- TRBV6-1 14 CASTLIRNTGELFF
once TRBV5-1 15 CASSLVTDRGTEAFF
- TRBV9 13 CASSPWTGDEAFF
once TRBV7-2 17 CASRAKAGGVYNSPLHF